This TCR beta chain originates from a study of blood T cell repertoires in COVID-19. Turning to the study itself: PBMCs, B-cell-depleted T cells, or T cells were the source of the cDNA or gDNA that made up the material.

There are many counts of this clone. In the authors' workflow: Using reference gene primer amplification, nucleated cell counts were estimated. The method was immunoSEQ multiplex PCR; TCRdb's version includes in-frame clones alone and lacks a portion of them. V and J calls and clone size are those listed in that table; D and trimming were worked out from the DNA. The table shows about 130,000 clones, with about 91% occurring only once. Per the germline V gene, CDR1 is LGHDT and CDR2 is YNNKEL (reference sequence). The CDR3 totals 17 residues. Trimming removed 4 bases at V and 4 bases at J, with 22 bases between.

Sequenced input: peripheral blood. This sequence was found in a middle-aged man with acute or convalescent COVID-19. The chain uses TRBV3-1 (or the pseudogene TRBV3-2) and TRBJ1-2; the D gene is possibly TRBD1 (6 bases). The CDR3 reads CASSRRSGDGEGYGYTF. The DNA of the CDR3 is TGTGCCAGCAGCCGAAGATCAGGGGACGGAGAGGGCTATGGCTACACCTTC.